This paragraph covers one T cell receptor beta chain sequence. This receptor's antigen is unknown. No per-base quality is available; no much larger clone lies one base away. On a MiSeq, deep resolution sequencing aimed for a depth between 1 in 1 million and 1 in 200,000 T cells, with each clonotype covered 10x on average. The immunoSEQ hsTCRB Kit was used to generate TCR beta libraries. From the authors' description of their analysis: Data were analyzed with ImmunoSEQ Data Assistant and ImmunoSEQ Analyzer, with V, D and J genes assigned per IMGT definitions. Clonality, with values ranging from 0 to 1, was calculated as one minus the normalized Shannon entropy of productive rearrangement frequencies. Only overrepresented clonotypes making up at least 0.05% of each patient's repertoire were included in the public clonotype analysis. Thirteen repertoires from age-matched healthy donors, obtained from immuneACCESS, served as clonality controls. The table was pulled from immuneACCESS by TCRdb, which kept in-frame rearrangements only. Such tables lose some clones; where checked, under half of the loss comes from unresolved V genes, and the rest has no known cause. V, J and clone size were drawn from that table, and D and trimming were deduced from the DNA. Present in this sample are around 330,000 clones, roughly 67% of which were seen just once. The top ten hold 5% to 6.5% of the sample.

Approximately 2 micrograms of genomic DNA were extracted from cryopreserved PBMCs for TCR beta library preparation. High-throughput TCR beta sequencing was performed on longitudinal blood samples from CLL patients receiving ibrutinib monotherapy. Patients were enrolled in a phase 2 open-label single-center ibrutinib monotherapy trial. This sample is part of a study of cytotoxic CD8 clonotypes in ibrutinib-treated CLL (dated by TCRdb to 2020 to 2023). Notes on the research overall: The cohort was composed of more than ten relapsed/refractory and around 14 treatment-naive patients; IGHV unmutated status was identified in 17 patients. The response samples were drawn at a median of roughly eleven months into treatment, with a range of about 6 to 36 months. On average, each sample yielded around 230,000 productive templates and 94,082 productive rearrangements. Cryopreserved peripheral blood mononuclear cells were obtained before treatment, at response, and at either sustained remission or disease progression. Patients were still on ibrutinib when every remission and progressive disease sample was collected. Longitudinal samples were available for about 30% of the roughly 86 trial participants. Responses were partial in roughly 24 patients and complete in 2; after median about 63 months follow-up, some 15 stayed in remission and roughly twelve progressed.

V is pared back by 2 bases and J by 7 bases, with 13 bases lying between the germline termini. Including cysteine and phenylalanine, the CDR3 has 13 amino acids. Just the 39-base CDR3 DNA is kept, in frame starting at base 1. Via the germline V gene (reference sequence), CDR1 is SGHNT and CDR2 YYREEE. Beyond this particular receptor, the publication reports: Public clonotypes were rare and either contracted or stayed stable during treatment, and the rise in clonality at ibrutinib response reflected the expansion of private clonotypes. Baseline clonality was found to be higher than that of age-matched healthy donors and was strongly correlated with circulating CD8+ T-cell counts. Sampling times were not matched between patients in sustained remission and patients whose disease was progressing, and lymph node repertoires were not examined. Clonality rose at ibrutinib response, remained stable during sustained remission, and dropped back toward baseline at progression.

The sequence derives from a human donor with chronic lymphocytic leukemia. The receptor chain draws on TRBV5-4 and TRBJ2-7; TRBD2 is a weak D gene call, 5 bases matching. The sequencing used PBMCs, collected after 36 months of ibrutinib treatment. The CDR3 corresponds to CASSFGSPGEQYF. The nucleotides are TGTGCCAGCAGCTTCGGCAGCCCGGGGGAGCAGTACTTC. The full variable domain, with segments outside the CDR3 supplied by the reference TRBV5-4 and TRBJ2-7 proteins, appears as ETGVTQSPTHLIKTRGQQVTLRCSSQSGHNTVSWYQQALGQGPQFIFQYYREEENGRGNFPPRFSGLQFPNYSSELNVNALELDDSALYLCASSFGSPGEQYFGPGTRLTVT.